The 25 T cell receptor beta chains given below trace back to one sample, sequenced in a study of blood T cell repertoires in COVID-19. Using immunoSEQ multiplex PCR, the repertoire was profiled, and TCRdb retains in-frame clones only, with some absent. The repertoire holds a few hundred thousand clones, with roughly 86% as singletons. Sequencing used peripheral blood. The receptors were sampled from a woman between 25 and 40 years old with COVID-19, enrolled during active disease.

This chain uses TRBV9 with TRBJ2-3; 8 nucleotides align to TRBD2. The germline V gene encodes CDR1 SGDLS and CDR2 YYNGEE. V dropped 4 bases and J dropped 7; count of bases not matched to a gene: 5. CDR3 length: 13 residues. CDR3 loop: CASSQTSANTQYF. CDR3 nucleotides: TGTGCCAGCAGCCAGACTAGCGCCAATACGCAGTATTTT.

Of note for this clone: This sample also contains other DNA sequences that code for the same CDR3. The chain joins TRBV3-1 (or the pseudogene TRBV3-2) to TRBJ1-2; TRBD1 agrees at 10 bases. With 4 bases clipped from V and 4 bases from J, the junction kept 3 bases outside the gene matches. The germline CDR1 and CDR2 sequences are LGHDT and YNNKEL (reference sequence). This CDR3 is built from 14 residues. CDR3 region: CASSLRTGGYGYTF. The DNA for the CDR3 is TGTGCCAGCAGCCTCCGGACAGGGGGCTATGGCTACACCTTC.

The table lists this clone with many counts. CDR3 loop: CASSLTSDQETQYF. Here the CDR3 DNA reads TGTGCCAGCAGTTTGACTAGCGACCAAGAGACCCAGTACTTC. The chain uses TRBV6-5 and TRBJ2-5, with TRBD2 matching 8 bases. Germline CDR1 reads MNHEY; CDR2 reads SVGAGI. Germline trimming cut 4 bases from V and 0 bases from J; bases unmatched to any gene: 1. The CDR3 loop spans 14 amino acids.

The CDR3 protein is CSVGALSGWGDEAFF. The CDR3 bases are TGCAGCGTTGGGGCCCTATCAGGGTGGGGGGATGAAGCTTTCTTT. This rearrangement joins TRBV29-1 to TRBJ1-1; tentatively, D is TRBD1 (5 bases). With 4 bases removed from V and 7 bases from J, the gap between germline ends came to 22 bases. This CDR3 contains 15 residues. Germline CDR1 and CDR2: SQVTM and ANQGSEA.

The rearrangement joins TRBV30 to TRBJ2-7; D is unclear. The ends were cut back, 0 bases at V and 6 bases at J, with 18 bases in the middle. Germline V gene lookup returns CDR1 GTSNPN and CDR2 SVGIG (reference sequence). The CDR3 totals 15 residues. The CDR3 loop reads CAWSVDWLGSGEQYF. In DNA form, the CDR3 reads TGTGCCTGGAGTGTGGATTGGCTTGGTTCGGGCGAGCAGTACTTC.

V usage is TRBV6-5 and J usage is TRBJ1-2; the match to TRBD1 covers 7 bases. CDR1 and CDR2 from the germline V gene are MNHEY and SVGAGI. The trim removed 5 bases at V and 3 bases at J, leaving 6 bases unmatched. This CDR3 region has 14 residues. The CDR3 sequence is CASSINRGDYGYTF. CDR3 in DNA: TGTGCCAGCAGTATAAACAGGGGTGACTATGGCTACACCTTC.

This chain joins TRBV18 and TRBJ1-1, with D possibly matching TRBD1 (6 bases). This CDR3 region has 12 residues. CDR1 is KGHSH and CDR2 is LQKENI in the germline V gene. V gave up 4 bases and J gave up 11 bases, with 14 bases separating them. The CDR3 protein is CASSRPGGDAFF. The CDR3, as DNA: TGTGCCAGCTCACGCCCGGGGGGCGATGCTTTCTTT.

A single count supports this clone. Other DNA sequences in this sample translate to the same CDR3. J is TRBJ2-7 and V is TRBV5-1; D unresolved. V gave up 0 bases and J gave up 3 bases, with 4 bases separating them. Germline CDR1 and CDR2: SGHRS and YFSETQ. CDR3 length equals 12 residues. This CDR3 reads CASSLESYEQYF. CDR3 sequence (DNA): TGCGCCAGCAGCTTGGAGAGCTACGAGCAGTACTTC. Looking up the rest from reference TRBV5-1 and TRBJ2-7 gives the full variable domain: KAGVTQTPRYLIKTRGQQVTLSCSPISGHRSVSWYQQTPGQGLQFLFEYFSETQRNKGNFPGRFSGRQFSNSRSEMNVSTLELGDSALYLCASSLESYEQYFGPGTRLTVT.

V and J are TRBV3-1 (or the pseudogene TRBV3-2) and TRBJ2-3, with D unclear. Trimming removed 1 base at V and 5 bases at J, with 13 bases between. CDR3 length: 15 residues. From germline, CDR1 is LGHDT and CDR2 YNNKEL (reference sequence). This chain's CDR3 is CASSQASQVEDTQYF. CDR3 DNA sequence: TGTGCCAGCAGCCAAGCCTCGCAGGTCGAAGATACGCAGTATTTT.

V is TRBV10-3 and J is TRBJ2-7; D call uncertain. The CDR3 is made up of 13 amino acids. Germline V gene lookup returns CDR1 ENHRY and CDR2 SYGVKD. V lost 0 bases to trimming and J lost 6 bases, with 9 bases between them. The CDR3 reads CAISESVEAEQYF. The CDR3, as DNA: TGTGCCATCAGTGAGTCGGTCGAGGCCGAGCAGTACTTC.

The CDR3 protein is CASSLEREVGEQYF. CDR3 DNA sequence: TGTGCCAGCAGCTTAGAGCGGGAGGTTGGCGAGCAGTACTTC. The genes are TRBV7-2 and TRBJ2-7; 9 positions agree with TRBD2. With V trimmed by 1 base and J by 6 bases, 4 bases remained unmatched. Germline loops: CDR1 SGHTA, CDR2 FQGNSA. This CDR3 has 14 residues.

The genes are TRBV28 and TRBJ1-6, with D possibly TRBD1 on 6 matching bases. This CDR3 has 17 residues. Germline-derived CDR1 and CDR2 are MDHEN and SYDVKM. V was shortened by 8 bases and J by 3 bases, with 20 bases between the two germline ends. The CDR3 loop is CASGAGAKTNYNSPLHF. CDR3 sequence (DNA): TGTGCCAGCGGCGCGGGGGCGAAGACAAACTATAATTCACCCCTCCACTTT.

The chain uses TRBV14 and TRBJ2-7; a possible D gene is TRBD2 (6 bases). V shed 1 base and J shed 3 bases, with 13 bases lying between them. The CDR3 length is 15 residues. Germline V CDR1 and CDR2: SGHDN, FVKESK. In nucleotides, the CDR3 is TGTGCCAGCAGCCAAGGTCCGGGACTCAACTACGAGCAGTACTTC. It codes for CASSQGPGLNYEQYF.

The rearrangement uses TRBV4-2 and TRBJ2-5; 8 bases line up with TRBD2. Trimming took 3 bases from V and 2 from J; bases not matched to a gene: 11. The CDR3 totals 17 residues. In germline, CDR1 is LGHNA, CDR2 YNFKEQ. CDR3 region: CASSHLTVGREQETQYF. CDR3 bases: TGTGCCAGCAGCCACCTGACGGTCGGGAGGGAGCAAGAGACCCAGTACTTC.

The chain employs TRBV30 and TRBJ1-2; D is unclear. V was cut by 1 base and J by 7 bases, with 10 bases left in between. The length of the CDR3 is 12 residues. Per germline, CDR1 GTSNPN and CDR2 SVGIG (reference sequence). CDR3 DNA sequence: TGTGCCTGGAGTGGGGCGGGATCTGGCTACACCTTC. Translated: CAWSGAGSGYTF. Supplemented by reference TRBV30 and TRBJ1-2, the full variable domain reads SQTIHQWPATLVQPVGSPLSLECTVEGTSNPNLYWYRQAAGRGLQLLFYSVGIGQISSEVPQNLSASRPQDRQFILSSKKLLLSDSGFYLCAWSGAGSGYTFGSGTRLTVV.

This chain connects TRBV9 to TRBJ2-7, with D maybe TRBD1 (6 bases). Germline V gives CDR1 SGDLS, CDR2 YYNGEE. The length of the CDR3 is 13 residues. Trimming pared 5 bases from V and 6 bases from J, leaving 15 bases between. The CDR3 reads CASSKGETGEQYF. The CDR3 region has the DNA TGTGCCAGCAGTAAGGGGGAAACGGGCGAGCAGTACTTC.

In DNA form, the CDR3 reads TGTGCCATCAGCCGTACAGGGGCCTACTATGGCTACACCTTC. This gives the protein CAISRTGAYYGYTF. The V and J genes are TRBV10-3 and TRBJ1-2; 7 bases match TRBD1. The trim removed 6 bases at V and 3 bases at J, leaving 7 bases unmatched. Germline V gene lookup returns CDR1 ENHRY and CDR2 SYGVKD. The CDR3 covers 14 residues.

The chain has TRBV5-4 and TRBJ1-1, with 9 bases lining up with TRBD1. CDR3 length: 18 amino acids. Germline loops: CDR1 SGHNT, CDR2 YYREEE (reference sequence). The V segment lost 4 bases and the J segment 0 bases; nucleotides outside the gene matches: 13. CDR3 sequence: CASSGNDRGAPMNTEAFF. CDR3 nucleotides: TGTGCCAGCAGCGGAAACGACAGGGGGGCCCCCATGAACACTGAAGCTTTCTTT.

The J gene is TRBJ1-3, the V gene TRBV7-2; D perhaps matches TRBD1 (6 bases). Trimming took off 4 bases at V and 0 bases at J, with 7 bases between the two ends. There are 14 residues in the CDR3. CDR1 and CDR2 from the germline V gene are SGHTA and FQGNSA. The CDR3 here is CASSSTGSGNTIYF. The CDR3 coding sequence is TGTGCCAGCAGCTCGACAGGCTCTGGAAACACCATATATTTT. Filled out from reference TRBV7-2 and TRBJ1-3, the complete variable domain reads GAGVSQSPSNKVTEKGKDVELRCDPISGHTALYWYRQSLGQGLEFLIYFQGNSAPDKSGLPSDRFSAERTGGSVSTLTIQRTQQEDSAVYLCASSSTGSGNTIYFGEGSWLTVV.

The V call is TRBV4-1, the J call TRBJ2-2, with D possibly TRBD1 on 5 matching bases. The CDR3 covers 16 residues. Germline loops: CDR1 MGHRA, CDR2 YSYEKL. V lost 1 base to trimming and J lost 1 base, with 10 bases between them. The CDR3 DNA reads TGCGCCAGCAGCCAAGGAAGGGGCTGGAACACCGGGGAGCTGTTTTTT. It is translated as CASSQGRGWNTGELFF.

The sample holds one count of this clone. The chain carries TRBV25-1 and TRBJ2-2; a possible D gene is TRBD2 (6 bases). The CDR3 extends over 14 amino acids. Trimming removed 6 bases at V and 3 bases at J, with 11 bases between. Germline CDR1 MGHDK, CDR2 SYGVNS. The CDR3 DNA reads TGTGCCAGCAGGCGGGACGTCGACACCGGGGAGCTGTTTTTT. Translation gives CASRRDVDTGELFF. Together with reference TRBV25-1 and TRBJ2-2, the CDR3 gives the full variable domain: EADIYQTPRYLVIGTGKKITLECSQTMGHDKMYWYQQDPGMELHLIHYSYGVNSTEKGDLSSESTVSRIRTEHFPLTLESARPSHTSQYLCASRRDVDTGELFFGEGSRLTVL.

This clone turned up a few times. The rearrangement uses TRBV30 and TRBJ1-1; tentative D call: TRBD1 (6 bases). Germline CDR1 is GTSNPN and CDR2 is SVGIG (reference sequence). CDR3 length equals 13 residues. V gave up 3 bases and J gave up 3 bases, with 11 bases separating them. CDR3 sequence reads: CAWRWGPDTEAFF. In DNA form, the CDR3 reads TGTGCCTGGAGGTGGGGGCCCGACACTGAAGCTTTCTTT.

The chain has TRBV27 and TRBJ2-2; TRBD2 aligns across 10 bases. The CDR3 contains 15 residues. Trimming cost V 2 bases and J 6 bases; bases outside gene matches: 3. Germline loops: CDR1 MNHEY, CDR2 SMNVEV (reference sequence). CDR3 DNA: TGTGCCAGCAGTTTACTAGCGGGAGACGCCGGGGAGCTGTTTTTT. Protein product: CASSLLAGDAGELFF.

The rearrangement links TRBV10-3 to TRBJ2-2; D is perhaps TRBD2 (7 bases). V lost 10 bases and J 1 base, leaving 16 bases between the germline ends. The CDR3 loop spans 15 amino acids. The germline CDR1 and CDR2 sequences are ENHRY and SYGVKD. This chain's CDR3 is CATSRGAQNTGELFF. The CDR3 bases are TGTGCCACTTCCCGGGGGGCGCAGAACACCGGGGAGCTGTTTTTT.

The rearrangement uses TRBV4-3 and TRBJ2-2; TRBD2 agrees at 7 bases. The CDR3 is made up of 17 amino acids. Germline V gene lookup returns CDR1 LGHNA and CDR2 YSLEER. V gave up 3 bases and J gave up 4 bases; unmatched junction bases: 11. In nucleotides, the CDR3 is TGCGCCAGCAGCCAGACCTCACTAGCGTCCGGCACCGGGGAGCTGTTTTTT. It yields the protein CASSQTSLASGTGELFF.